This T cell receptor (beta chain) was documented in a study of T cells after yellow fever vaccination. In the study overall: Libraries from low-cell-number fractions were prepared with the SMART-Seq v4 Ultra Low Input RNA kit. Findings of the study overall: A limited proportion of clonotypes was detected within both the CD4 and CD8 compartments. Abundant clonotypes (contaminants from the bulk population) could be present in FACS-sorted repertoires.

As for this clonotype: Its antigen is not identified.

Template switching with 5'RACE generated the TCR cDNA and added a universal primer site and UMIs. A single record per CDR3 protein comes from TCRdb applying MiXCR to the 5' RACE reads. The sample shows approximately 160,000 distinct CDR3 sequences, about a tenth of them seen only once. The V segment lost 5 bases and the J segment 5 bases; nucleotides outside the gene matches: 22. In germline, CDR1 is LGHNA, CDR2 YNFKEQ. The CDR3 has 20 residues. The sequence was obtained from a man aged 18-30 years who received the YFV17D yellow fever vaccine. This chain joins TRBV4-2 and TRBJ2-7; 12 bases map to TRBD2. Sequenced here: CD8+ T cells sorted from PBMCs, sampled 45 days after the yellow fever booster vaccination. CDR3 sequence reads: CASSFPTRTSGAHVPNEQYV. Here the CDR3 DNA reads TGTGCCAGCAGCTTTCCCACCCGGACTAGCGGGGCCCATGTTCCTAACGAGCAGTACGTC.